The 26 T cell receptor beta chains presented below share a single source sample, sequenced in a study of T-cell reconstitution after alpha-beta-depleted transplantation in children. TCRbeta library preparation incorporated unique molecular identifiers. Each CDR3 protein is one row after TCRdb ran MiXCR on the PCR reads. The sample has approximately 290,000 distinct CDR3 sequences, 11% seen once. The specimen comprised peripheral blood, sampled 180 days after TCRalphabeta/CD19-depleted stem cell transplant. All receptors come from a male patient between 2 and 15 years old who had a stem cell transplant for chronic granulomatous disease, so the T cells may come from the graft donor.

This clonotype has at least ten counts. This rearrangement joins TRBV5-1 to TRBJ2-5; D is unclear. Germline V gene lookup returns CDR1 SGHRS and CDR2 YFSETQ. V was clipped by 4 bases and J by 5 bases, with 15 bases between them. The CDR3 consists of 14 residues. DNA of the CDR3: TGCGCCAGCAGCCCCCGAGCTGAAGGGGAGACCCAGTACTTC. Protein sequence: CASSPRAEGETQYF.

This clonotype was seen many times. The chain links TRBV9 to TRBJ2-2; TRBD2 aligns across 10 bases. CDR1 and CDR2 (germline): SGDLS, YYNGEE. Trimming removed 3 bases from V and 0 bases from J; junction bases left unmatched: 2. The length of the CDR3 is 16 residues. CDR3 DNA: TGTGCCAGCAGCGGAGCGGGAGGGCCGAACACCGGGGAGCTGTTTTTT. This translates into CASSGAGGPNTGELFF.

In its sample, this clonotype was seen many times. V usage is TRBV4-2 and J usage is TRBJ2-1, with D unclear. V was clipped by 0 bases and J by 5 bases, with 14 bases between them. This CDR3 region has 16 residues. Per the germline V gene, CDR1 is LGHNA and CDR2 is YNFKEQ. CDR3 region: CASSQERLEPDNEQFF. The CDR3 bases are TGTGCCAGCAGCCAAGAAAGGCTAGAGCCCGACAATGAGCAGTTCTTC.

This clonotype was observed many times. This chain connects TRBV12-3 or TRBV12-4 to TRBJ1-3; possible D gene TRBD1, 5 bases. V lost 2 bases and J 0 bases, leaving 11 bases between the germline ends. The CDR3 loop spans 16 amino acids. As DNA, the CDR3 is TGTGCCAGCAGTTTATGGGGCCCAAGCTCTGGAAACACCATATATTTT. Amino acids: CASSLWGPSSGNTIYF.

The chain uses TRBV20-1 and TRBJ2-4; 9 nucleotides agree with TRBD1. Germline CDR1 reads DFQATT; CDR2 reads SNEGSKA (reference sequence). This CDR3 comprises 17 residues. V shed 0 bases, J shed 0 bases, and the junction held 6 bases outside the gene matches. The CDR3 protein is CSAREVGDREAKNIQYF. The CDR3, as DNA: TGCAGTGCTAGAGAGGTTGGGGACAGGGAAGCCAAAAACATTCAGTACTTC.

In this sample, this clonotype turned up many times. The rearrangement links TRBV20-1 to TRBJ2-1; no clear D gene. The germline V gene encodes CDR1 DFQATT and CDR2 SNEGSKA (reference sequence). Trimming took 2 bases from V and 2 from J, leaving 7 bases between them. CDR3 length equals 13 residues. CDR3 loop: CSARLDTYNEQFF. The CDR3 DNA reads as TGCAGTGCTAGATTGGATACCTACAATGAGCAGTTCTTC.

This chain connects TRBV2 to TRBJ2-7; 11 positions agree with TRBD2. This CDR3 has 17 amino acids. After removal of 2 bases from V and 3 bases from J, the junction contained 9 bases not matched to a gene. CDR1 and CDR2 (germline): SNHLY, FYNNEI. CDR3 nucleotides: TGTGCCAGCAGTGAACCCTCTGCCGGGACTAGCGGCTACGAGCAGTACTTC. Translating it yields CASSEPSAGTSGYEQYF.

The chain couples TRBV12-3 or TRBV12-4 to TRBJ2-3; D gene uncertain. V was clipped by 1 base and J by 4 bases, with 12 bases between them. This CDR3 contains 15 residues. CDR3 sequence (DNA): TGTGCCAGCAGTTTAGAAATCATAGGTGCAGATACGCAGTATTTT. Amino acid sequence: CASSLEIIGADTQYF.

This clonotype was recorded many times. The chain couples TRBV28 to TRBJ2-3; no clear D gene. V dropped 4 bases and J dropped 1 base, with 12 bases sitting between them. In germline, CDR1 is MDHEN, CDR2 SYDVKM. The CDR3 loop spans 15 amino acids. The CDR3 coding sequence is TGTGCCAGCAGTTCCCTTATGCAGGGCACAGATACGCAGTATTTT. Translation gives CASSSLMQGTDTQYF.

The table lists this clonotype with many counts. The rearrangement uses TRBV29-1 and TRBJ1-1; no clear D gene. V lost 5 bases and J lost 4, with 14 bases in between. Germline-derived CDR1 and CDR2 are SQVTM and ANQGSEA. This CDR3 has 13 residues. CDR3 nucleotides: TGCAGCGTTTCCAGTGGACCGGGCACTGAAGCTTTCTTT. Translation gives CSVSSGPGTEAFF.

The V call is TRBV7-8, the J call TRBJ2-1, with 12 bases aligning to TRBD2. This CDR3 has 16 amino acids. J was trimmed by 4 bases and V by 2 bases; bases with no gene match: 3. Looked up from germline, CDR1 is SGHVS and CDR2 is FQNEAQ. The CDR3 region is CASSLNLAGGYNEQFF. CDR3 DNA: TGTGCCAGCAGCTTAAACCTAGCGGGAGGGTACAATGAGCAGTTCTTC. Full variable domain (outside the CDR3, taken from reference TRBV7-8 and TRBJ2-1): GAGVSQSPRYKVAKRGQDVALRCDPISGHVSLFWYQQALGQGPEFLTYFQNEAQLDKSGLPSDRFFAERPEGSVSTLKIQRTQQEDSAVYLCASSLNLAGGYNEQFFGPGTRLTVL.

This clonotype was seen at least ten times. One end of the junction does not line up with germline, which may come from a read error. The chain is built from TRBV27 and TRBJ2-3; D gene unclear. The CDR3 has 15 residues. In germline, CDR1 is MNHEY, CDR2 SMNVEV (reference sequence). CDR3 DNA sequence: TGTGCCAGCAGGTTATTCTGGTATAGCACAGATACGCAGTATTTT. It translates to CASRLFWYSTDTQYF.

This clonotype came up many times. The chain couples TRBV20-1 to TRBJ2-1; D is possibly TRBD1 (6 bases). V was clipped by 6 bases and J by 9 bases, with 15 bases between them. CDR1 and CDR2 from the germline V gene are DFQATT and SNEGSKA (reference sequence). This CDR3 comprises 12 residues. The CDR3 nucleotides are TGCAGTGCCGCTCGAGACAGGATTGAGCAGTTCTTC. Residues: CSAARDRIEQFF.

This clonotype was recorded at least ten times. The V gene is TRBV10-3, the J gene TRBJ2-7; D might be TRBD1 (5 bases). V shed 0 bases and J shed 9 bases, with 15 bases lying between them. The germline V gene encodes CDR1 ENHRY and CDR2 SYGVKD. The CDR3 length is 14 residues. DNA of the CDR3: TGTGCCATCAGTGAGTCGGCCGGATGGGGCGGGCAGTACTTC. It codes for CAISESAGWGGQYF.

This clonotype showed up many times. In DNA, the CDR3 is TGTGCCAGCAGCTTATTCGTACTAGCGGACCAAGAGACCCAGTACTTC. Its protein is CASSLFVLADQETQYF. The chain has TRBV7-9 and TRBJ2-5; 8 bases map to TRBD2. V was pared by 2 bases and J by 0 bases, with 5 bases of the junction left unmatched. The CDR3 spans 16 residues. Germline assignment: CDR1 SEHNR and CDR2 FQNEAQ (reference sequence).

This clonotype was seen repeatedly, ten times or more. The CDR3 sequence is CRTAGVSYNEQFF. The CDR3 DNA sequence: TGCAGGACCGCAGGGGTTTCCTACAATGAGCAGTTCTTC. The rearrangement joins TRBV20-1 to TRBJ2-1; D possibly corresponds to TRBD1 (6 bases). Germline V gene sequence: CDR1 DFQATT, CDR2 SNEGSKA (reference sequence). This CDR3 is 13 amino acids long.

This clonotype came up many times. The gene calls are TRBV21-1 and TRBJ2-5; TRBD2 is the table's D call, not checked against the DNA. TRBV21-1 is flagged as a pseudogene. The CDR3 is 16 amino acids. CDR3 nucleotide sequence: TGTGCCAGCAGCATACTAGCGGGAAGTCCCCAAGAGACCCAGTACTTC. Its translation is CASSILAGSPQETQYF.

This clonotype was observed a few times. DNA of the CDR3: TGTGCCAGCAGTGAGACAGGGGTACGGTACGAGCAGTACTTC. Its translation is CASSETGVRYEQYF. V and J are TRBV6-1 and TRBJ2-7, with 8 nucleotides matching TRBD1. Trimming took 3 bases from V and 4 from J; bases not matched to a gene: 5. Germline V gene data show CDR1 as MNHNS and CDR2 as SASEGT. CDR3 length: 14 residues.

As for this clonotype: A much larger clone lies a single base off, so this may be a read error. The V call is TRBV12-3 or TRBV12-4, the J call TRBJ2-7; 9 nucleotides line up with TRBD1. The CDR3 totals 16 residues. Trimming removed 4 bases from V and 4 bases from J; junction bases left unmatched: 11. CDR3 sequence (DNA): TGTGCCAGCAGTTCGAGGACAGGGGTCTCTCATTACGAGCAGTACTTC. Translated, it gives CASSSRTGVSHYEQYF.

Many counts were recorded for this clonotype. The chain recombines TRBV7-9 with TRBJ1-1; D unresolved. The V gene's germline CDR1 is SEHNR and CDR2 FQNEAQ (reference sequence). The CDR3 length is 14 residues. Between the trimmed V and J ends, which lost 4 bases and 0 bases, there was a span of 9 bases. In DNA form, the CDR3 reads TGTGCCAGCAGCTCACACCCTGTGAACACTGAAGCTTTCTTT. Amino acid sequence: CASSSHPVNTEAFF.

This clonotype was found many times. V is TRBV7-2 and J is TRBJ1-1; weak D call: TRBD1 (6 bases). Trimming stripped 5 bases from V and 3 bases from J, with 13 bases between. Germline values: CDR1 SGHTA, CDR2 FQGNSA. The CDR3 covers 14 residues. The CDR3 DNA follows: TGTGCCAGCAGCGCCCGGGACATCTACACTGAAGCTTTCTTT. Encoded protein: CASSARDIYTEAFF.

This clonotype was counted many times. J is TRBJ2-4 and V is TRBV28; TRBD2 is a possible D gene (6 bases). Germline assignment: CDR1 MDHEN and CDR2 SYDVKM. V lost 2 bases to trimming and J lost 4 bases, with 6 bases between them. This CDR3 is built from 13 residues. Here the CDR3 reads CASSLSGKNIQYF. In DNA form, the CDR3 reads TGTGCCAGCAGTTTAAGCGGGAAAAACATTCAGTACTTC.

At least ten counts were recorded for this clonotype. The rearrangement links TRBV5-1 to TRBJ2-7; the D is unclear. Germline CDR1 is SGHRS and CDR2 is YFSETQ. V lost 0 bases, J lost 3 bases, and 10 bases lay in between. CDR3 length: 14 amino acids. Written as DNA, the CDR3 is TGCGCCAGCAGCTTGGCCCCCGGAGACTACGAGCAGTACTTC. Residues: CASSLAPGDYEQYF. Full variable domain (missing parts from reference TRBV5-1 and TRBJ2-7): KAGVTQTPRYLIKTRGQQVTLSCSPISGHRSVSWYQQTPGQGLQFLFEYFSETQRNKGNFPGRFSGRQFSNSRSEMNVSTLELGDSALYLCASSLAPGDYEQYFGPGTRLTVT.

This clonotype was counted ten times or more. The chain combines TRBV24-1 with TRBJ1-1; no firm D call. Germline V lookup: CDR1 KGHDR, CDR2 SFDVKD. V lost 4 bases and J 8 bases, leaving 7 bases between the germline ends. CDR3 length: 11 residues. The CDR3 DNA reads TGTGCCACCAGTGAAAAGTTAGAAGCTTTCTTT. Translating gives CATSEKLEAFF.

In the case of this clonotype: This clone may be a read error of a much larger clone one base away. This rearrangement joins TRBV5-1 to TRBJ2-5; D possibly corresponds to TRBD2 (6 bases). The CDR3 spans 17 residues. CDR1 SGHRS and CDR2 YFSETQ come from the germline V gene. CDR3 nucleotides: TGCGCCAGCAGCTTGACCCCCCGGTGGAGGGCACAAGAGACCCAGCACTTC. Translating it yields CASSLTPRWRAQETQHF.

This clonotype came up many times. The chain carries TRBV15 and TRBJ2-1; 9 nucleotides match TRBD2. From germline, CDR1 is LNHNV and CDR2 YYDKDF (reference sequence). The junction had 5 bases not matched to a gene; V was cut back by 0 bases and J by 2 bases. The CDR3 consists of 17 residues. The CDR3 DNA reads TGTGCCACCAGCAGAGATCAATCTAGCGGGGCCTACAATGAGCAGTTCTTC. Translated, it gives CATSRDQSSGAYNEQFF.